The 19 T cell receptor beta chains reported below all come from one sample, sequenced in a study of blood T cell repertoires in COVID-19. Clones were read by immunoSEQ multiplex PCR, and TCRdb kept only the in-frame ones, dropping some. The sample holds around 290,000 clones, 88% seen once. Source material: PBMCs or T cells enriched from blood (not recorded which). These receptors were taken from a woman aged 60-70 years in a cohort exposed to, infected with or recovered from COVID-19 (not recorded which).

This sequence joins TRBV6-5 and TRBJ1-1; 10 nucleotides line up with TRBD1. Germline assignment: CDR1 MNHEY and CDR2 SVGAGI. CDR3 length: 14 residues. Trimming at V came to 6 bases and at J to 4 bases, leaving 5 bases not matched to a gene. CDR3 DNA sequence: TGTGCCAGCAGAGGACAGGGGGATCGCACTGAAGCTTTCTTT. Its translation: CASRGQGDRTEAFF.

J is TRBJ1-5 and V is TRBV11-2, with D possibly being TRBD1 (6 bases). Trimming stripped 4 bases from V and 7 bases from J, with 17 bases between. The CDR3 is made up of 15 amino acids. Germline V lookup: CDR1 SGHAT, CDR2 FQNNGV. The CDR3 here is CASSSDPTGNQPQHF. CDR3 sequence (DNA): TGTGCCAGCAGCTCAGACCCCACAGGGAACCAGCCCCAGCATTTT.

The CDR3 DNA is TGCGCCAGCAGTGCCAGGGACAGGGGTACCTACGAGCAGTACTTC. This codes for CASSARDRGTYEQYF. The rearrangement links TRBV10-1 to TRBJ2-7; 10 nucleotides align to TRBD1. CDR1 and CDR2 from the germline V gene are WNHNN and SYGVQD (reference sequence). Unmatched junction bases numbered 5, after V lost 4 bases and J lost 2 bases. This CDR3 is built from 15 residues.

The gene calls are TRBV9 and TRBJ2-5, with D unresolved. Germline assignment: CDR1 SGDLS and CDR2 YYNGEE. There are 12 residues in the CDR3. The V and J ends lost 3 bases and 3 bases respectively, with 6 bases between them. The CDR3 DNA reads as TGTGCCAGCAGCGCCTCTAAAGAGACCCAGTACTTC. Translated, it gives CASSASKETQYF.

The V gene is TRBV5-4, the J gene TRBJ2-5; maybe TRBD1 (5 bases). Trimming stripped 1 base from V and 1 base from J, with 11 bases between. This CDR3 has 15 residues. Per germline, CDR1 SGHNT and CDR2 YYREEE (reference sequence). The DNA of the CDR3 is TGTGCCAGCAGCTTGTTGAGACAGACCCAAGAGACCCAGTACTTC. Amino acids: CASSLLRQTQETQYF.

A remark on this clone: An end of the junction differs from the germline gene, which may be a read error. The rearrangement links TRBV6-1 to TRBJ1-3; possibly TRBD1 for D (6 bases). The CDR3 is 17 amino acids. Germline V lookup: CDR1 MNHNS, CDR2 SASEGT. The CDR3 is CASREGLGQSAGNTIYF. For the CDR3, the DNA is TGTGCCAGCAGGGAAGGACTCGGACAGTCCGCAGGAAACACCATATATTTT.

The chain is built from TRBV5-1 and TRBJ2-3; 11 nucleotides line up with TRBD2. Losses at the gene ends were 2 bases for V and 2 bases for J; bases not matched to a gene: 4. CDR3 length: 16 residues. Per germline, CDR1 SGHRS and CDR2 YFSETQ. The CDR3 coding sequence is TGCGCCAGCAGCTTAACTAGCGGGAGATTCACAGATACGCAGTATTTT. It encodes CASSLTSGRFTDTQYF.

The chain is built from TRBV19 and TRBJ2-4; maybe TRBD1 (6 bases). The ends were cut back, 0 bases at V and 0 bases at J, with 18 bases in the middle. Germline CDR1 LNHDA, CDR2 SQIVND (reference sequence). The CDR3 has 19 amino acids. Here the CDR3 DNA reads TGTGCCAGTAGTATAGAGGGGACCGGACAGCAACTAGCCAAAAACATTCAGTACTTC. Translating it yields CASSIEGTGQQLAKNIQYF.

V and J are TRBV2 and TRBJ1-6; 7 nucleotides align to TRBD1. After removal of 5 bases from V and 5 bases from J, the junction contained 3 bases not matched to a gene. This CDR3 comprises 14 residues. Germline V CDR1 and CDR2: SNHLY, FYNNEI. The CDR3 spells CASSSQGDNSPLHF. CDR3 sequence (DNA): TGTGCCAGCAGTTCCCAGGGGGATAATTCACCCCTCCACTTT. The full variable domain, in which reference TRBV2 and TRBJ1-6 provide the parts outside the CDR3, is EPEVTQTPSHQVTQMGQEVILRCVPISNHLYFYWYRQILGQKVEFLVSFYNNEISEKSEIFDDQFSVERPDGSNFTLKIRSTKLEDSAMYFCASSSQGDNSPLHFGNGTRLTVT.

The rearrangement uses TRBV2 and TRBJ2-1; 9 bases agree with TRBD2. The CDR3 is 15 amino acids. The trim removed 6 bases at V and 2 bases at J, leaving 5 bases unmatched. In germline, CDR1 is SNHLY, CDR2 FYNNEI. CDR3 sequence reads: CASSPRLAAYNEQFF. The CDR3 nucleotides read TGTGCCAGCAGCCCCCGACTAGCGGCCTACAATGAGCAGTTCTTC.

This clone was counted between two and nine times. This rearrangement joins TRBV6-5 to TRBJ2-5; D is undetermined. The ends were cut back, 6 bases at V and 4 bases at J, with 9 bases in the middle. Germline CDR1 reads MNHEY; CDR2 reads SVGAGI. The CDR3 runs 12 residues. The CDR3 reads CASSPNRETQYF. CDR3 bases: TGTGCCAGCAGCCCAAATAGAGAGACCCAGTACTTC.

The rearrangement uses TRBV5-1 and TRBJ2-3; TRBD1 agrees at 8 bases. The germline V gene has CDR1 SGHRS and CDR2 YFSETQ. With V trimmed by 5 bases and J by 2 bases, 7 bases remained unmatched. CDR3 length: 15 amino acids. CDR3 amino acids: CASRPGQVNTDTQYF. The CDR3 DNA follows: TGCGCCAGCAGACCGGGACAGGTCAACACAGATACGCAGTATTTT.

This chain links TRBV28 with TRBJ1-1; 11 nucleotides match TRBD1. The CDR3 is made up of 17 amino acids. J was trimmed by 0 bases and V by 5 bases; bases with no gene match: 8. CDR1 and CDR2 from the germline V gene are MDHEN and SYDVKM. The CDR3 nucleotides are TGTGCCAGCAGTACGTGGGACAGGGGGGGGATGAACACTGAAGCTTTCTTT. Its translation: CASSTWDRGGMNTEAFF.

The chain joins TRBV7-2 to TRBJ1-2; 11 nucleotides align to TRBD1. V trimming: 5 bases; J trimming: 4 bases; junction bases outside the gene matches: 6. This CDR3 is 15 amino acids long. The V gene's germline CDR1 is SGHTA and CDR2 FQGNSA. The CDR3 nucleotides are TGTGCCAGCAGCCACGGACAGGGGGCGATCTATGGCTACACCTTC. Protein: CASSHGQGAIYGYTF.

The CDR3 DNA reads TGTGCCAGCAGTGAAGAGGGAGGGGGACCGGGCTACACCTTC. Protein sequence: CASSEEGGGPGYTF. This chain links TRBV2 with TRBJ1-2; tentatively, D is TRBD1 (6 bases). Germline CDR1 and CDR2: SNHLY and FYNNEI. This CDR3 comprises 14 residues. V lost 1 base, J lost 8 bases, and 14 bases lay in between.

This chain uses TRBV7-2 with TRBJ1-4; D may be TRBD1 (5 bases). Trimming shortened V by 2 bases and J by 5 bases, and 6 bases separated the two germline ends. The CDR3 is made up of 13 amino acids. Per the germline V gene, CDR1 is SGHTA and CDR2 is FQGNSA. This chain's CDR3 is CASSLWGNEKLFF. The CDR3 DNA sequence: TGTGCCAGCAGCTTATGGGGCAATGAAAAACTGTTTTTT.

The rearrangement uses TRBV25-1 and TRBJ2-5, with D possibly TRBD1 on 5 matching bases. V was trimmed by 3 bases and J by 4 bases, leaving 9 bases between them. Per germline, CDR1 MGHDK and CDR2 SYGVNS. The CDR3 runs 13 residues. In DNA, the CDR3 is TGTGCCAGCAGTGACCCCAGGGTAGAGACCCAGTACTTC. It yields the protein CASSDPRVETQYF.

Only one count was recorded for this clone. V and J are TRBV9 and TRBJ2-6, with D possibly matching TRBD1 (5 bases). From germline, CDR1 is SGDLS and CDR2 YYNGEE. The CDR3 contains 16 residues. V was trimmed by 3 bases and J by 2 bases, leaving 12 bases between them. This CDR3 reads CASSDRRNTGANVLTF. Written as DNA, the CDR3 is TGTGCCAGCAGCGACAGGCGAAACACTGGGGCCAACGTCCTGACTTTC.

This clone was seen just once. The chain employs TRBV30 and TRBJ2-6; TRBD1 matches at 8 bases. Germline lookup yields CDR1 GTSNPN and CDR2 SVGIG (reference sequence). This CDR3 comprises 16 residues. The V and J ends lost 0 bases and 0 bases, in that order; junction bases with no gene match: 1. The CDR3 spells CAWSVTGGSGANVLTF. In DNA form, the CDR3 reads TGTGCCTGGAGTGTAACAGGGGGCTCTGGGGCCAACGTCCTGACTTTC.